The TCR beta chain described here comes from a study of blood T cell repertoires in COVID-19. The germline CDR1 and CDR2 sequences are LGHDT and YNNKEL (reference sequence). The CDR3 runs to 15 residues. Trimming removed 1 base from V and 4 bases from J; junction bases left unmatched: 3. Donors were grouped by their self-reported clinical history. Produced via immunoSEQ multiplex PCR; TCRdb's table is partial and in-frame only. Here the sample spans roughly 400,000 clones, about 90% being singletons. The TCR comes from a woman aged 25-40 years who had recovered from COVID-19. The chain couples TRBV3-1 (or the pseudogene TRBV3-2) to TRBJ2-3; 9 bases agree with TRBD2. Material for sequencing was PBMCs or T cells enriched from blood (not recorded which). The CDR3 protein is CASSQGGGRADTQYF. The CDR3 bases are TGTGCCAGCAGCCAAGGCGGCGGGAGGGCAGATACGCAGTATTTT.